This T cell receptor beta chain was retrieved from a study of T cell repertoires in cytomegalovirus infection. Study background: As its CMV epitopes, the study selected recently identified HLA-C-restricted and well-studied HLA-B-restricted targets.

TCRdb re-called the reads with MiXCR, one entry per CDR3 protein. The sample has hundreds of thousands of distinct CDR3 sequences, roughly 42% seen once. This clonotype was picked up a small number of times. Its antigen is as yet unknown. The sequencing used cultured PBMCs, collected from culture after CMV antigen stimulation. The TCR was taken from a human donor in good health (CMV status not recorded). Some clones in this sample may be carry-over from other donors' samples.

The CDR3 loop is CASSYGGQPYGYTF. CDR3 DNA: TGTGCCAGCAGTTATGGAGGACAGCCCTATGGCTACACCTTC. The rearrangement links TRBV6-5 to TRBJ1-2, with D possibly TRBD1 on 6 matching bases. Germline V gene sequence: CDR1 MNHEY, CDR2 SVGAGI. The CDR3 covers 14 residues. Trimming took 3 bases from V and 4 from J, leaving 12 bases between them.